These T cell receptor beta chains were read from a single sample in a study of control samples from healthy donors and cancer patients. The repertoire was sequenced with immunoSEQ multiplex PCR; TCRdb's copy has only in-frame clones and lacks some. The table records under 150,000 clones, around 87% of them present only once. The sample comprised blood. The receptors shown here come from a man aged 35 to 55 in good health. Both conserved end residues are part of each CDR3. D genes are given only for firm matches. Size tells how often a clone was seen (once, few, many) or the class of an expanded clone, and some rows leave it out.

j_call d_call cdr3_length v_call clone_size cdr3_nt cdr3_aa
TRBJ2-2 NA 14 TRBV5-5 NA TGTGCCAGCAGCTTGGCGGCCCGCCCGGGGGAGCTGTTTTTT CASSLAARPGELFF
TRBJ1-1 TRBD1 14 TRBV9 NA TGTGCCAGCAGCGTCGGGACAGGGGAGACTGAAGCTTTCTTT CASSVGTGETEAFF
TRBJ1-1 NA 13 TRBV29-1 once TGCAGCGTCTGCTCCTTGGACGCCGATGAAGCTTTCTTT CSVCSLDADEAFF
TRBJ2-5 TRBD1 14 TRBV7-9 once TGTGCCAGCAATGGACAGGGGAGGCAAGAGACCCAGTACTTC CASNGQGRQETQYF
TRBJ1-1 NA 14 TRBV15 NA TGTGCCACGACCAGAGGGGCGTCGAACACTGAAGCTTTCTTT CATTRGASNTEAFF
TRBJ2-2 NA 15 TRBV9 once TGTGCCAGCAGCGCCATAGTTGCGAACACCGGGGAGCTGTTTTTT CASSAIVANTGELFF
TRBJ2-2 TRBD2 15 TRBV4-2 NA TGTGCCAGCAGCACCACTAGCGAGAACACCGGGGAGCTGTTTTTT CASSTTSENTGELFF
TRBJ2-7 NA 14 TRBV2 NA TGTGCCAGCAGTGAGGGTCAGGGAGTATACGAGCAGTACTTC CASSEGQGVYEQYF
TRBJ2-1 NA 10 TRBV30 NA TGTGCCTGGGAGCTCGATGAGCAGTTCTTC CAWELDEQFF
TRBJ1-6 TRBD1 16 TRBV5-4 NA TGTGCCAGCAGCCTGGACAGGGTATTATATAATTCACCCCTCCACTTT CASSLDRVLYNSPLHF
TRBJ2-1 TRBD1 16 TRBV7-2 NA TGTGCCAGCAGCTTAGGGAGGACAGGGGGGAGAAATGAGCAGTTCTTC CASSLGRTGGRNEQFF
TRBJ2-3 TRBD2 18 TRBV3-1/TRBV3-2 many TGTGCCAGCAGCCAGACCAACCCGGGGGGGAGTATCACAGATACGCAGTATTTT CASSQTNPGGSITDTQYF
TRBJ1-2 NA 11 TRBV29-1 NA TGCAGCGTTTGGGGCGACTATGGCTACACCTTC CSVWGDYGYTF
TRBJ1-1 NA 12 TRBV11-3 NA TGTGCCAGCAGTTTGCCCTGGGATGGGGCTTTCTTT CASSLPWDGAFF
TRBJ1-1 TRBD1 15 TRBV5-1 once TGCGCCACCCAGGCATATACAGGGGGCAACACTGAAGCTTTCTTT CATQAYTGGNTEAFF
TRBJ2-5 TRBD1 12 TRBV29-1 NA TGCAGCGGAATAACAGGGGTAGAGACCCAGTACTTC CSGITGVETQYF
TRBJ2-5 TRBD1 14 TRBV6-5 NA TGTGCCAGCAGTACCCCAGGGGGCGTACAGACCCAGTACTTC CASSTPGGVQTQYF
TRBJ2-3 NA 15 TRBV7-2 NA TGTGCCAGCAGCTTAGACAGGGTTGGCGCGGATACGCAGTATTTT CASSLDRVGADTQYF
TRBJ2-3 TRBD2 14 TRBV10-3 NA TGTGCCATCAGTCAGCGGGGGGGCGGAAATACGCAGTATTTT CAISQRGGGNTQYF
TRBJ1-2 NA 11 TRBV19 NA TGTGCCAGGTGGGGGGTCTATGGCTACACCTTC CARWGVYGYTF
TRBJ2-3 NA 14 TRBV4-3 NA TGCGCCAGCAGCCAAGATAGGGCTAGTAATACGCAGTATTTT CASSQDRASNTQYF
TRBJ1-1 NA 12 TRBV29-1 NA TGCAGCGTCAAGGACGGAGTCCCTGAAGCTTTCTTT CSVKDGVPEAFF
TRBJ1-1 NA 15 TRBV18 NA TGTGCCAGCTCACCACCGTGGGGGTCGGACACTGAAGCTTTCTTT CASSPPWGSDTEAFF
TRBJ1-2 TRBD1 16 TRBV25-1 NA TGTGCCAGCAGTAACCGGACAGGTCGGGCCGGGTATGGCTACACCTTC CASSNRTGRAGYGYTF
TRBJ2-7 TRBD2 16 TRBV7-2 NA TGTGCCAGCAGCTTAACTAGCGGGCTAAGCCCCTACGAGCAGTACTTC CASSLTSGLSPYEQYF
TRBJ1-2 NA 15 TRBV5-5 once TGTGCCAGCAGCTTTGAAAGGTCGGCCAGAGGGGGCTACACCTTC CASSFERSARGGYTF
TRBJ1-4 NA 15 TRBV25-1 NA TGTGCCAGCAGTGAATGGATGGGTACTGATGAAAAACTGTTTTTT CASSEWMGTDEKLFF
TRBJ1-5 NA 15 TRBV7-8 NA TGTGCCAGCAGCCGGGACATCTATAGCAATCAGCCCCAGCATTTT CASSRDIYSNQPQHF
TRBJ1-1 TRBD1 13 TRBV2 NA TGTGCCAGCAGTGGGGACAGGGCCCCTGAAGCTTTCTTT CASSGDRAPEAFF
TRBJ1-2 NA 15 TRBV18 NA TGTGCCAGCTCAGCTCCCGGGACGTCAACCGGGGGCTACACCTTC CASSAPGTSTGGYTF
TRBJ2-5 NA 13 TRBV12-3/TRBV12-4 NA TGTGCCAGCAGTTTAATCGCACAGCAGACCCAGTACTTC CASSLIAQQTQYF
TRBJ2-2 NA 15 TRBV5-1 NA TGCGCCAGCAGCTTGCTGGACTCCTACACCGGGGAGCTGTTTTTT CASSLLDSYTGELFF
TRBJ1-3 TRBD1 16 TRBV20-1 NA TGCAGTGCTAGTCCGGGACAGGGGGTATCTGGAAACACCATATATTTT CSASPGQGVSGNTIYF
TRBJ1-3 TRBD1 15 TRBV11-3 NA TGTGCCAGCGACGACAGGGGACTATCAGGAAACACCATATATTTT CASDDRGLSGNTIYF
TRBJ1-2 NA 14 TRBV25-1 NA TGTGCCAGCAGTGTAACGACTGGGGGCTATGGCTACACCTTC CASSVTTGGYGYTF
TRBJ2-7 TRBD1 15 TRBV6-6 few TGTGCCAGCAGCAACGCAGGGGGATCTGGGTACGAGCAGTACTTC CASSNAGGSGYEQYF
TRBJ2-3 NA 16 TRBV6-6 NA TGTGCCAGCAGTAGGTCCGGGACTCGGATTACAGATACGCAGTATTTT CASSRSGTRITDTQYF
TRBJ2-3 TRBD2 17 TRBV25-1 NA TGTGCCAGCAGTGAATATCGGGGCGGGGGGGCTCAGGATACGCAGTATTTT CASSEYRGGGAQDTQYF
TRBJ1-2 TRBD1 14 TRBV6-4 NA TGTGCCAGCAGGGTAGACAGGGACAAGGGTGGCTACACCTTC CASRVDRDKGGYTF
TRBJ2-5 NA 17 TRBV6-1 NA TGTGCCAGCAGTGACGTAGGGAAGGGCGGAATACAAGAGACCCAGTACTTC CASSDVGKGGIQETQYF
TRBJ2-7 NA 15 TRBV25-1 NA TGTGCCAGCAGGGAAGGGTTGGGCAGGGCCTACGAGCAGTACTTC CASREGLGRAYEQYF
TRBJ1-1 NA 15 TRBV9 NA TGTGCCAGCAGCGTCAGGCCCGGGGCGGGCACTGAAGCTTTCTTT CASSVRPGAGTEAFF
TRBJ1-1 NA 12 TRBV11-2 NA TGTGCCAGCAGCCCACAGGTTACTGAAGCTTTCTTT CASSPQVTEAFF
TRBJ2-5 NA 14 TRBV29-1 NA TGCAGCGGTAAATTGGACAGTAATCAAGAGGCCCAGTACTTC CSGKLDSNQEAQYF
TRBJ2-7 NA 12 TRBV7-9 few TGTGCCAGCAGCCCGGGGGCCGGAGGGTGTGAATTC CASSPGAGGCEF
TRBJ1-2 TRBD1 18 TRBV5-1 NA TGCGCCAGCAGCTTGACGACCGGTTGGACAGGGGTTCTTCGGGGCTACACCTTC CASSLTTGWTGVLRGYTF
TRBJ2-1 NA 16 TRBV5-8 NA TGTGCCAGCAGCCCGGGCCTGGGGAGCTCCTACAATGAGCAGTTCTTC CASSPGLGSSYNEQFF
TRBJ2-1 NA 14 TRBV5-1 once TGCGCCAGCAGCTTGGATCCGGTCTACAATGAGCAGTTCTTC CASSLDPVYNEQFF
TRBJ1-4 NA 14 TRBV6-5 NA TGTGCCAGCAGTTACTCGGACGTCCGCGAAAAACTGTTTTTT CASSYSDVREKLFF
TRBJ2-3 TRBD1 17 TRBV24-1 once TGTGCCACCAGTGAGCAGCCCAGGGGGCCCGTCACAGATACGCAGTATTTT CATSEQPRGPVTDTQYF
TRBJ1-1 NA 12 TRBV2 NA TGTGCCAGCAGTCCACCGTGGACTGAAGCTTTCTTT CASSPPWTEAFF
TRBJ1-4 NA 16 TRBV21-1 NA TGTGCCAGCAGCAAAATGGACAGGGGAACTAATGAAAAACTGTTTTTT CASSKMDRGTNEKLFF
TRBJ2-5 NA 17 TRBV7-9 NA TGTGCCAGCAGGATAGTCGGCACGGAGGCCCTTAGGGAGACCCAGTACTTC CASRIVGTEALRETQYF
TRBJ1-5 NA 18 TRBV18 NA TGTGCCAGCTCACCACGTCCACAGGGATTGTTGAGCAATCAGCCCCAGCATTTT CASSPRPQGLLSNQPQHF
TRBJ2-4 TRBD2 15 TRBV4-1 NA TGCGCCAGCAGCCAAGGGGGACTAGCGGCAAACATTCAGTACTTC CASSQGGLAANIQYF
TRBJ1-2 NA 17 TRBV7-2 NA TGTGCCAGCAGCTCAACCCTATTGGACAGCCGCCGGAATGGCTACACCTTC CASSSTLLDSRRNGYTF
TRBJ1-3 TRBD1 15 TRBV11-2 NA TGTGCCAGCAGCACAGGACAGGTCTCTGGAAACACCATATATTTT CASSTGQVSGNTIYF
TRBJ2-7 TRBD1 15 TRBV30 many TGTGCCTGGAGTATAAGGACAGGGGGCGGCTACGAGCAGTACTTC CAWSIRTGGGYEQYF
TRBJ2-7 NA 13 TRBV4-3 NA TGCGCCAGCAGCCAAGAGGCGTCCTACGAGCAGTACTTC CASSQEASYEQYF